This paragraph covers one TCR beta chain sequence. This entry belongs to a study of T cell changes during pregnancy in multiple sclerosis. Using immunoSEQ multiplex PCR, the repertoire was profiled, and TCRdb retains in-frame clones only, with some absent. The table lists tens of thousands of clones, 91% of them singletons. This CDR3 has 16 amino acids. With 1 base clipped from V and 6 bases from J, the junction kept 6 bases outside the gene matches. Germline CDR1 and CDR2: MGHRA and YSYEKL. Source: CD4+ T cells from peripheral blood mononuclear cells, taken after pregnancy. This clonotype originated in a female donor in good health, enrolled as a control in a pregnancy study. The chain is built from TRBV4-1 and TRBJ2-1, with TRBD2 matching over 10 bases. This CDR3 is CASSQASGRASNEQFF. Here the CDR3 DNA reads TGCGCCAGCAGCCAAGCGAGCGGGAGGGCCTCCAATGAGCAGTTCTTC.